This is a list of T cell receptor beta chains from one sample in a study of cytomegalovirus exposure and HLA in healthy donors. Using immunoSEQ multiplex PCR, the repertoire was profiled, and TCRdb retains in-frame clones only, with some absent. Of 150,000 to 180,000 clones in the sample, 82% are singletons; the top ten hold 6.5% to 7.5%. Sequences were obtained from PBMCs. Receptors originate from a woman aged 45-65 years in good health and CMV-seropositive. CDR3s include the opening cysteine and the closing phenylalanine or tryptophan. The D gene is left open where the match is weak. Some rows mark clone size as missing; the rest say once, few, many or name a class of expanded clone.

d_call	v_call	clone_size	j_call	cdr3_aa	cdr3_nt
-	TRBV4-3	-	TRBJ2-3	CASSQDRGDTQYF	TGCGCCAGCAGCCAAGATAGGGGTGATACGCAGTATTTT
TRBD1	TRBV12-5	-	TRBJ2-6	CASGPKGQGDFGANVLTF	TGTGCTAGTGGTCCGAAGGGACAGGGGGATTTTGGGGCCAACGTCCTGACTTTC
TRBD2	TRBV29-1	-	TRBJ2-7	CSAGLAGTSEQYF	TGCAGCGCGGGACTAGCGGGCACGAGCGAGCAGTACTTC
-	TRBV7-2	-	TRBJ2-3	CASSFRGIPDTQYF	TGTGCCAGCAGCTTTCGCGGGATTCCGGATACGCAGTATTTT
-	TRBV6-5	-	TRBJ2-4	CASSPGGNIQYF	TGTGCCAGCAGTCCGGGTGGGAACATTCAGTACTTC
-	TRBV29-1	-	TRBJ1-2	CSVEIFGGNGYTF	TGCAGCGTTGAAATATTTGGAGGGAATGGCTACACCTTC
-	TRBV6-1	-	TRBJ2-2	CASSEVRGSGELFF	TGTGCCAGCAGTGAAGTAAGAGGGTCCGGGGAGCTGTTTTTT
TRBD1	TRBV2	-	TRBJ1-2	CASSDSGTGGRNGYTF	TGTGCCAGCAGTGACTCAGGGACAGGGGGAAGAAATGGCTACACCTTC
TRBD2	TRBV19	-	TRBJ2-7	CASSRPSGDSYEQYF	TGTGCCAGTAGTAGACCTAGCGGGGACTCCTACGAGCAGTACTTC
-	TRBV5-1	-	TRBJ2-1	CASSRWATYNEQFF	TGCGCCAGCAGCAGGTGGGCGACCTACAATGAGCAGTTCTTC
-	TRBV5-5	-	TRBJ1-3	CASSLAGGNTIYF	TGTGCCAGCAGCTTGGCCGGGGGAAACACCATATATTTT
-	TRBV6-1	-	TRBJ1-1	CASLEVTEAFF	TGTGCCAGCTTAGAGGTAACTGAAGCTTTCTTT
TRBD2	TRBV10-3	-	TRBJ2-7	CAITPRGGNYEQYF	TGTGCCATCACGCCGCGGGGGGGAAACTACGAGCAGTACTTC
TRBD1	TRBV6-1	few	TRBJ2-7	CASSGRDRGNGEQYF	TGTGCCAGCAGTGGCCGGGACAGGGGTAATGGCGAGCAGTACTTC
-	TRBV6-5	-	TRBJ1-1	CASSYDLVPTVAFF	TGTGCCAGCAGTTACGATCTGGTTCCAACGGTAGCTTTCTTT
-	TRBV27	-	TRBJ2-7	CASIFGGRSYEQYF	TGTGCCAGCATTTTCGGGGGGCGATCCTACGAGCAGTACTTC
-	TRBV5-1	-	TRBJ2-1	CASSLGGDINEQFF	TGCGCCAGCAGCTTGGGTGGGGACATCAATGAGCAGTTCTTC
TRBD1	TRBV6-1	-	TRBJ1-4	CASSRTGLNEKLFF	TGTGCCAGCAGTCGGACAGGTCTTAATGAAAAACTGTTTTTT
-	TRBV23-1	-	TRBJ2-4	CASSQSPLAKNIQYF	TGCGCCAGCAGTCAATCCCCCTTAGCCAAAAACATTCAGTACTTC
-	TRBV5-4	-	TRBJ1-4	CASSTGQDDEKLFF	TGTGCCAGCAGCACAGGACAAGATGATGAAAAACTGTTTTTT
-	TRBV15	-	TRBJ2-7	CATSKPGSSYEQYF	TGTGCCACCAGCAAGCCAGGAAGCTCCTACGAGCAGTACTTC
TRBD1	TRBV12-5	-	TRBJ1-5	CASGSGTGTGNQPQHF	TGTGCTAGTGGTTCTGGAACCGGGACAGGGAATCAGCCCCAGCATTTT
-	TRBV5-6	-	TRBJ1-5	CASSSAAVNQPQHF	TGTGCCAGCAGCTCTGCCGCAGTCAATCAGCCCCAGCATTTT
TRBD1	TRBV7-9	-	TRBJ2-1	CASSLLRTGRNGGEQFF	TGTGCCAGCAGCTTATTAAGGACAGGGAGAAATGGGGGTGAGCAGTTCTTC
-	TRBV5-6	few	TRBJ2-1	CASSFGSGDNEQFF	TGTGCCAGCAGCTTCGGGTCCGGGGACAATGAGCAGTTCTTC
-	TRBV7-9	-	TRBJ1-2	CASSFQGAYGYTF	TGTGCCAGCAGCTTTCAGGGCGCCTATGGCTACACCTTC
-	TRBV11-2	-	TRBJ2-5	CASSLVATGETQYF	TGTGCCAGCAGCTTAGTCGCGACAGGAGAGACCCAGTACTTC
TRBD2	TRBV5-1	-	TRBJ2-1	CASSLPASGAYNEQFF	TGCGCCAGCAGCTTGCCGGCTAGCGGGGCTTACAATGAGCAGTTCTTC
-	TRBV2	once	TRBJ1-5	CASNRPNQPQHF	TGTGCCAGCAACAGGCCGAATCAGCCCCAGCATTTT
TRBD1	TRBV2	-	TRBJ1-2	CASSGGGQGSGYTF	TGTGCCAGCAGTGGGGGGGGACAGGGCTCTGGCTACACCTTC
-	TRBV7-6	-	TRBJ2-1	CASSATGWNEQFF	TGTGCCAGCAGCGCTACAGGGTGGAATGAGCAGTTCTTC
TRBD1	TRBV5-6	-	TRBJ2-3	CASRWDRVGDTQYF	TGTGCCAGCAGATGGGACAGGGTGGGAGATACGCAGTATTTT
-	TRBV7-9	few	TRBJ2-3	CASSFGSGNKDSTDTQYF	TGTGCCAGCAGCTTTGGGAGCGGCAACAAGGACAGCACAGATACGCAGTATTTT
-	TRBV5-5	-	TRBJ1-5	CASSLAGEQPQHF	TGTGCCAGCAGCTTGGCGGGGGAGCAGCCCCAGCATTTT
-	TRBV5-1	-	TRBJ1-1	CASSISSGYTEAFF	TGCGCCAGCAGCATCTCATCAGGGTACACTGAAGCTTTCTTT
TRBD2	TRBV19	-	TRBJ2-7	CASSILGEGYEQYF	TGTGCCAGTAGTATCCTTGGGGAGGGCTACGAGCAGTACTTC
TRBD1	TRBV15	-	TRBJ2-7	CATSRAPGQGYEQYF	TGTGCCACCAGCAGAGCCCCGGGACAGGGCTACGAGCAGTACTTC
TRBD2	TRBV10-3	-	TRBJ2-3	CAISAASGGPDTQYF	TGTGCCATCAGTGCCGCTAGCGGGGGACCAGATACGCAGTATTTT
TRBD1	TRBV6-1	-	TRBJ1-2	CASSERGRYTF	TGTGCCAGCAGTGAAAGGGGGCGCTACACCTTC
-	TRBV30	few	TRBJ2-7	CACQGISYEQYF	TGTGCCTGCCAGGGGATTTCCTACGAGCAGTACTTC
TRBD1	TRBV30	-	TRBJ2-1	CAWSVQTGGANEQFF	TGTGCCTGGAGTGTACAAACAGGGGGCGCGAATGAGCAGTTCTTC
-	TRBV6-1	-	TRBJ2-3	CASTIWGSDTQYF	TGTGCCAGCACAATTTGGGGCTCAGATACGCAGTATTTT
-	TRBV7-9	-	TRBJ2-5	CASSFGLGETQYF	TGTGCCAGCAGCTTTGGGCTGGGCGAGACCCAGTACTTC
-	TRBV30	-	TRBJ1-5	CAWSVWGVTNQPQHF	TGTGCCTGGAGTGTATGGGGGGTAACCAATCAGCCCCAGCATTTT
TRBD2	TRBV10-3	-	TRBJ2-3	CAISLADTSTDTQYF	TGTGCCATCAGTCTAGCGGATACTAGCACAGATACGCAGTATTTT
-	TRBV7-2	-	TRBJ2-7	CASSLAITYEQYF	TGTGCCAGCAGCCTCGCTATTACTTACGAGCAGTACTTC
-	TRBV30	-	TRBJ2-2	CAWTPTQGRAGELFF	TGTGCCTGGACCCCTACGCAGGGGCGGGCCGGGGAGCTGTTTTTT
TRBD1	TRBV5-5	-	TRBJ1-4	CASSLGTGGSREKLFF	TGTGCCAGCAGCTTAGGGACAGGGGGTAGTCGTGAAAAACTGTTTTTT
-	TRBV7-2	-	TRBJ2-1	CASSPTWRLGEQFF	TGTGCCAGCAGCCCTACTTGGAGGTTAGGTGAGCAGTTCTTC
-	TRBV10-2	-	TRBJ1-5	CASSMGPGNQPQHF	TGCGCCAGCAGTATGGGGCCGGGCAATCAGCCCCAGCATTTT
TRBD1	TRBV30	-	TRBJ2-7	CAFAGTGIYEQYF	TGTGCCTTCGCCGGGACAGGGATCTACGAGCAGTACTTC
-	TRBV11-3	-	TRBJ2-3	CASSLGGDSHTDTQYF	TGTGCCAGCAGCCTCGGGGGGGACAGCCACACAGATACGCAGTATTTT
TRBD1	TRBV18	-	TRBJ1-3	CASSLQGGSGNTIYF	TGTGCCAGCTCACTCCAGGGGGGCTCTGGAAACACCATATATTTT
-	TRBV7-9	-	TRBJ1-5	CASSRTDSNQPQHF	TGTGCCAGCAGCAGGACAGATAGCAATCAGCCCCAGCATTTT
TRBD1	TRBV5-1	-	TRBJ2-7	CASSTPGQGRYEQYF	TGCGCCAGCAGCACCCCGGGACAGGGGCGCTACGAGCAGTACTTC
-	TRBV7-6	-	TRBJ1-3	CASSSGEAGNTIYF	TGTGCCAGCAGCTCGGGGGAAGCTGGAAACACCATATATTTT
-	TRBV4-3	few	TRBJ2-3	CASSRVGGLGDTQYF	TGCGCCAGCAGCCGAGTAGGCGGGCTGGGAGATACGCAGTATTTT